One and the same sample provided the 30 T cell receptor beta chains below, sequenced in a study of blood T cell repertoires in COVID-19 (TCRdb year 2020). The library relied on the immunoSEQ multiplex PCR assay. TCRdb re-hosts the immuneACCESS table, in-frame sequences only. Its copies lack some clones; in the studies checked, an unresolved V gene accounts for under half of them, and the cause for the rest is not known. Present in this sample are 100,000 to 150,000 clones, about four fifths of which were seen just once. The biggest ten clones account for 1.4% of the sample. The source material was peripheral blood. These receptors were taken from a man in his sixties with acute or convalescent COVID-19.

The chain combines TRBV2 with TRBJ2-2; D is undetermined. This CDR3 is 13 amino acids long. Germline V gene sequence: CDR1 SNHLY, CDR2 FYNNEI. V was cut by 4 bases and J by 6 bases, with 9 bases left in between. CDR3 loop: CASSAERAGELFF. The CDR3 region has the DNA TGTGCCAGCAGTGCGGAACGGGCCGGGGAGCTGTTTTTT.

This sequence joins TRBV19 and TRBJ2-7; TRBD2 matches 8 bases. With 6 bases clipped from V and 2 bases from J, the junction kept 6 bases outside the gene matches. CDR1 and CDR2 from the germline V gene are LNHDA and SQIVND (reference sequence). The CDR3 is 14 residues long. In DNA form, the CDR3 reads TGTGCCAGTAGCCCGGGGGGGGTGGCCTACGAGCAGTACTTC. Translated, it gives CASSPGGVAYEQYF.

This chain joins TRBV14 and TRBJ1-6, with TRBD1 matching 8 bases. Trimming removed 3 bases from V and 0 bases from J; junction bases left unmatched: 4. The CDR3 sequence is 17 residues long. CDR1 is SGHDN, CDR2 FVKESK, per germline. CDR3 loop: CASSHRTGSSYNSPLHF. As DNA, the CDR3 is TGTGCCAGCAGCCACCGGACAGGGAGCTCCTATAATTCACCCCTCCACTTT.

This chain joins TRBV7-3 and TRBJ2-1; a possible D gene is TRBD2 (6 bases). With 4 bases removed from V and 6 bases from J, the gap between germline ends came to 10 bases. Germline CDR1 SGHTA, CDR2 FQGTGA. The CDR3 totals 13 residues. The CDR3 here is CASSSLASNEQFF. DNA for the CDR3: TGTGCCAGCAGCTCACTAGCCTCCAATGAGCAGTTCTTC.

The gene calls are TRBV6-2 or TRBV6-3 and TRBJ2-1; D is uncertain. CDR3 length: 13 residues. Germline-derived CDR1 and CDR2 are MNHEY and SVGEGT. Between the trimmed V and J ends, which lost 0 bases and 2 bases, there was a span of 2 bases. The CDR3 loop is CASSYSTYNEQFF. The DNA of the CDR3 is TGTGCCAGCAGTTACTCTACCTACAATGAGCAGTTCTTC.

V and J are TRBV24-1 and TRBJ2-1, with TRBD2 matching 14 bases. The V gene end was trimmed by 3 bases and the J gene end by 10 bases; junction bases not matched to a gene: 10. This CDR3 is built from 17 residues. Germline assignment: CDR1 KGHDR and CDR2 SFDVKD. CDR3 nucleotide sequence: TGTGCCACCAGTGATCGAGGACTAGCGGGGGGTTCGGGAGAGCAGTTCTTC. Its translation is CATSDRGLAGGSGEQFF.

The chain links TRBV5-1 to TRBJ2-6; 8 bases line up with TRBD1. Germline CDR1 and CDR2: SGHRS and YFSETQ. V was pared by 5 bases and J by 0 bases, with 7 bases of the junction left unmatched. The CDR3 has 17 residues. The CDR3 DNA follows: TGCGCCAGCAGTCAGGGGGCGTGGAGCTCTGGGGCCAACGTCCTGACTTTC. Translation gives CASSQGAWSSGANVLTF.

The V and J genes are TRBV6-1 and TRBJ2-5; the D is unclear. Germline V gene sequence: CDR1 MNHNS, CDR2 SASEGT. V gave up 6 bases and J gave up 6 bases, with 14 bases separating them. There are 13 residues in the CDR3. CDR3 in DNA: TGTGCCAGCAGCCTAGAAGAGGTCCAGACCCAGTACTTC. Translation: CASSLEEVQTQYF.

CDR3 nucleotides: TGTGCCAGCAGCCCGGGGGACAGGACTGGAAACACCATATATTTT. Encoded protein: CASSPGDRTGNTIYF. This sequence joins TRBV9 and TRBJ1-3, with TRBD1 matching 8 bases. The CDR3 length is 15 residues. Unmatched junction bases numbered 5, after V lost 4 bases and J lost 2 bases. Germline V gene sequence: CDR1 SGDLS, CDR2 YYNGEE.

The rearrangement uses TRBV6-5 and TRBJ1-2, with TRBD1 identical over 7 bases. The V gene end was trimmed by 6 bases and the J gene end by 5 bases; junction bases not matched to a gene: 9. The CDR3 runs 14 residues. Germline CDR1 MNHEY, CDR2 SVGAGI. The CDR3 sequence is CASRRSTGRYGYTF. CDR3 DNA: TGTGCCAGCAGACGTTCGACAGGGCGGTATGGCTACACCTTC.

This chain joins TRBV5-1 and TRBJ2-7, with D possibly TRBD2 on 6 matching bases. The germline CDR1 and CDR2 sequences are SGHRS and YFSETQ. The ends were cut back, 3 bases at V and 2 bases at J, with 15 bases in the middle. The CDR3 sequence is 15 residues long. The CDR3: CASSSLAGSTYEQYF. The CDR3 region has the DNA TGCGCCAGCAGCTCCCTGGCCGGGAGCACCTACGAGCAGTACTTC. Based on the CDR3 plus reference TRBV5-1 and TRBJ2-7, the full variable domain is KAGVTQTPRYLIKTRGQQVTLSCSPISGHRSVSWYQQTPGQGLQFLFEYFSETQRNKGNFPGRFSGRQFSNSRSEMNVSTLELGDSALYLCASSSLAGSTYEQYFGPGTRLTVT.

The V call is TRBV14, the J call TRBJ2-1, with 11 nucleotides matching TRBD2. The CDR3 has 14 amino acids. Looked up from germline, CDR1 is SGHDN and CDR2 is FVKESK. After removal of 6 bases from V and 7 bases from J, the junction contained 5 bases not matched to a gene. The CDR3 sequence is CASRPTSGTNEQFF. In DNA, the CDR3 is TGTGCCAGCAGACCGACTAGCGGGACGAATGAGCAGTTCTTC.

This clone showed up just once. The V and J genes are TRBV27 and TRBJ2-5, with unresolved D. V was pared by 6 bases and J by 5 bases, with 16 bases between. The CDR3 consists of 14 residues. Germline V CDR1 and CDR2: MNHEY, SMNVEV (reference sequence). The CDR3 reads CASSRPGFGETQYF. The CDR3 region has the DNA TGTGCCAGCAGCCGACCTGGGTTCGGGGAGACCCAGTACTTC.

This chain links TRBV7-9 with TRBJ2-5; D possibly corresponds to TRBD2 (5 bases). The V and J ends lost 5 bases and 7 bases respectively, with 11 bases between them. This CDR3 spans 12 amino acids. CDR1 is SEHNR and CDR2 is FQNEAQ in the germline V gene (reference sequence). This CDR3 is CASSRIEGTQYF. DNA for the CDR3: TGTGCCAGCAGCCGGATTGAGGGGACCCAGTACTTC.

The V gene is TRBV5-1, the J gene TRBJ1-1, with 8 bases aligning to TRBD1. The CDR3 runs 14 residues. Germline V gene data show CDR1 as SGHRS and CDR2 as YFSETQ. J was trimmed by 4 bases and V by 4 bases; bases with no gene match: 6. In DNA, the CDR3 is TGCGCCAGCAGCCCTCAGGGGGCGGTCACTGAAGCTTTCTTT. Amino acids: CASSPQGAVTEAFF.

The chain joins TRBV14 to TRBJ2-5, with TRBD1 matching over 9 bases. Trimming cost V 3 bases and J 5 bases; bases outside gene matches: 7. Germline CDR1 SGHDN, CDR2 FVKESK. This CDR3 is 15 amino acids long. This CDR3 is CASSQSQGAWETQYF. CDR3 nucleotides: TGTGCCAGCAGCCAGTCACAGGGGGCGTGGGAGACCCAGTACTTC.

The V and J genes are TRBV5-6 and TRBJ2-7, with 10 bases lining up with TRBD1. This CDR3 region has 15 residues. Trimming took 3 bases from V and 3 from J; bases not matched to a gene: 6. In germline, CDR1 is SGHDT, CDR2 YYEEEE. The CDR3, as DNA: TGTGCCAGCAGCTCTGGGACAGGGGTCAACTACGAGCAGTACTTC. This translates into CASSSGTGVNYEQYF.

Concerning this clone itself: At one boundary the junction diverges from the germline segment, which might be a read error. The rearrangement uses TRBV5-4 and TRBJ1-1; D uncertain. CDR3 size: 14 residues. The V gene's germline CDR1 is SGHNT and CDR2 YYREEE (reference sequence). As DNA, the CDR3 is TGTGCCAGCAGCTTGAAAGGGTATCCTTGGGGAGAAGTCTTT. It specifies CASSLKGYPWGEVF.

The chain has TRBV19 and TRBJ2-3; 7 nucleotides line up with TRBD2. Germline CDR1 reads LNHDA; CDR2 reads SQIVND (reference sequence). This CDR3 region has 17 residues. The V and J ends lost 4 bases and 0 bases, in that order; junction bases with no gene match: 10. CDR3 loop: CASSTRTAGVSTDTQYF. CDR3 nucleotides: TGTGCCAGTAGTACCCGCACGGCGGGAGTTAGCACAGATACGCAGTATTTT.

This rearrangement joins TRBV7-3 to TRBJ2-1; 7 bases align to TRBD1. Germline trimming cut 5 bases from V and 5 bases from J; bases unmatched to any gene: 6. CDR3 length equals 14 residues. In germline, CDR1 is SGHTA, CDR2 FQGTGA. The chain's CDR3 is CASSPRDRDNEQFF. The CDR3 nucleotides are TGTGCCAGCAGCCCAAGAGACAGGGACAATGAGCAGTTCTTC.

About this clone itself: The sample has other DNA sequences that encode this CDR3 too. The chain recombines TRBV24-1 with TRBJ1-1; 8 positions agree with TRBD1. CDR1 is KGHDR and CDR2 is SFDVKD in the germline V gene. V was pared by 7 bases and J by 0 bases, with 0 bases of the junction left unmatched. The CDR3 has 13 residues. The CDR3 DNA is TGTGCCACCAGGACAGGGGTGAACACTGAAGCTTTCTTT. Its translation: CATRTGVNTEAFF.

The CDR3 nucleotides are TGCGCCAGCAGTCAATGTAGCGTGGTTAACTCTGGAAACACCATATATTTT. Translation: CASSQCSVVNSGNTIYF. The chain carries TRBV23-1 and TRBJ1-3; D ambiguous. TRBV23-1 is placed among ORFs of uncertain function. The CDR3 consists of 17 residues. The V gene lost 1 base and the J gene lost 0 bases, with 13 bases spanning the gap.

The chain is built from TRBV24-1 and TRBJ2-5, with 7 bases that match TRBD1. The CDR3 has 13 residues. V shed 6 bases, J shed 1 base, and the junction held 1 base outside the gene matches. The germline gives CDR1 KGHDR, CDR2 SFDVKD. CDR3 residues: CATSRTGQETQYF. DNA for the CDR3: TGTGCCACCAGTCGGACAGGCCAAGAGACCCAGTACTTC.

The chain has TRBV5-1 and TRBJ1-2; no reliable D call. CDR1 SGHRS and CDR2 YFSETQ come from the germline V gene. The CDR3 consists of 13 residues. V dropped 2 bases and J dropped 8 bases, with 13 bases sitting between them. The CDR3 region has the DNA TGCGCCAGCAGCTTTAATGGCGGCTGGGGCTACACCTTC. Its protein product is CASSFNGGWGYTF.

This chain connects TRBV25-1 to TRBJ2-3; D is perhaps TRBD1 (5 bases). Trimming stripped 4 bases from V and 0 bases from J, with 14 bases between. Germline V gives CDR1 MGHDK, CDR2 SYGVNS. This CDR3 is built from 16 residues. CDR3 coding DNA: TGTGCCAGCAGTGGGGGCGTAGAGACGAGCACAGATACGCAGTATTTT. This encodes CASSGGVETSTDTQYF.

V is TRBV24-1 and J is TRBJ2-7, with 7 bases lining up with TRBD2. The CDR3 totals 12 residues. Germline trimming cut 9 bases from V and 6 bases from J; bases unmatched to any gene: 7. Germline V gene sequence: CDR1 KGHDR, CDR2 SFDVKD. CDR3 loop: CATADRGVEQYF. The CDR3 region has the DNA TGTGCCACCGCCGATCGGGGGGTCGAGCAGTACTTC.

This sequence joins TRBV6-2 or TRBV6-3 and TRBJ2-1; TRBD2 agrees at 13 bases. The CDR3 consists of 16 residues. Germline V lookup: CDR1 MNHEY, CDR2 SVGEGT. The J segment lost 9 bases and the V segment lost 0 bases, leaving 5 bases of the junction unmatched. Written as DNA, the CDR3 is TGTGCCAGCAGTTACTCGGGACTAGCGGGGAGCTTTGAGCAGTTCTTC. It translates to CASSYSGLAGSFEQFF.

The rearrangement uses TRBV13 and TRBJ2-5; possibly TRBD2 for D (5 bases). The CDR3 loop spans 13 amino acids. V lost 2 bases, J lost 5 bases, and 9 bases lay in between. The germline gives CDR1 PRHDT, CDR2 FYEKMQ (reference sequence). The DNA for the CDR3 is TGTGCCAGCAGCTTAAGAGGGTCGGAGACCCAGTACTTC. It yields the protein CASSLRGSETQYF.

The chain recombines TRBV18 with TRBJ2-3, with D unresolved. Per the germline V gene, CDR1 is KGHSH and CDR2 is LQKENI. The V end lost 6 bases, the J end lost 2 bases, and 3 bases lay between the germline ends. There are 11 residues in the CDR3. In nucleotides, the CDR3 is TGTGCCAGCTCTCTCACAGATACGCAGTATTTT. It encodes CASSLTDTQYF.

This chain joins TRBV5-1 and TRBJ1-6; TRBD1 might be the D (6 bases). The germline V gene has CDR1 SGHRS and CDR2 YFSETQ. This CDR3 has 13 amino acids. V shed 6 bases and J shed 8 bases, with 12 bases lying between them. This chain's CDR3 is CASTTGKDSPLHF. In DNA, the CDR3 is TGCGCCAGCACGACAGGCAAGGATTCACCCCTCCACTTT.